This TCR beta chain was sequenced in a study of cytomegalovirus exposure and HLA in healthy donors. Amplification used 60 Vbeta primers and 13 Jbeta primers. Profiling relied on immunoSEQ multiplex PCR, and the TCRdb table lists in-frame clones only, not all of them. The repertoire consists of tens of thousands of clones, with 81% occurring once and the leading ten covering under 2%. The trim removed 4 bases at V and 10 bases at J, leaving 6 bases unmatched. CDR1 and CDR2 (germline): SGDLS, YYNGEE. This CDR3 region has 12 residues. This chain links TRBV9 with TRBJ1-1, with 8 bases lining up with TRBD1. Specimen: PBMCs. This receptor was taken from a woman in her 30s in good health and CMV-seronegative. CDR3 in DNA: TGTGCCAGCAGCTTAATAACAGGGGGAGCTTTCTTT. This gives the protein CASSLITGGAFF.